Listed below are T cell receptor beta chains from one sample, sequenced in a study of beta chain features in type 1 diabetes. TCRdb keeps only in-frame clones here, not all; method: immunoSEQ multiplex PCR. In the table there are about 700,000 clones, under 15% of which are singletons. What was sequenced was naive CD4+ T cells from blood. These receptors came from a man aged 18-30 years with type 1 diabetes. Each CDR3 is given with its conserved first and last residue. D genes are given only for firm matches. Not every row has a clone size; where given, it reads once, few, many or a size class.

v_call	j_call	d_call	clone_size	cdr3_nt	cdr3_aa
TRBV29-1	TRBJ2-7	-	few	TGCAGCGTTGTTCTGGGGGCCTACGAGCAGTACTTC	CSVVLGAYEQYF
TRBV30	TRBJ2-2	-	few	TGTGCCTGGAGTATGGTCCAAAACACCGGGGAGCTGTTTTTT	CAWSMVQNTGELFF
TRBV29-1	TRBJ1-1	-	-	TGCAGCGCCCACGCGTGGGCCGGGGGCACTGAAGCTTTCTTT	CSAHAWAGGTEAFF
TRBV6-5	TRBJ2-5	-	-	TGTGCCAGCAGTTACCAAGAGACCCAGTACTTC	CASSYQETQYF
TRBV10-3	TRBJ1-1	-	few	TGTGCCATCAGCCGGGACACGTTCAACACTGAAGCTTTCTTT	CAISRDTFNTEAFF
TRBV11-2	TRBJ1-2	-	-	TGTGCCAGCAGCTCTCAGCAGGGTGGCGGCTACACCTTC	CASSSQQGGGYTF
TRBV14	TRBJ1-1	TRBD1	few	TGTGCCAGCAGCTGGGACAGGAACACTGAAGCTTTCTTT	CASSWDRNTEAFF
TRBV5-1	TRBJ1-1	-	few	TGCGCCAGCAGCCCCGTCATGCGAGGGGCGAGTTGGTCGAACACTGAAGCTTTCTTT	CASSPVMRGASWSNTEAFF
TRBV28	TRBJ2-3	-	few	TGTGCCAGCAGTAGGACAGATACGCAGTATTTT	CASSRTDTQYF
TRBV30	TRBJ2-3	-	few	TGTGCCTGGAGTCACCGGGCCTCCCGAAAATTTGATACGCAGTATTTT	CAWSHRASRKFDTQYF
TRBV20-1	TRBJ1-1	TRBD1	few	TGCAGTGTAACAGGGGACACTGAAGCTTTCTTT	CSVTGDTEAFF
TRBV28	TRBJ2-5	TRBD1	-	TGTGCCAGCAGTTGGACAGGGTACCAAGAGACCCAGTACTTC	CASSWTGYQETQYF
TRBV30	TRBJ1-5	-	few	TGTGCCTGGACCCACCAGGGGAATCAGCCCCAGCATTTT	CAWTHQGNQPQHF
TRBV10-3	TRBJ2-7	TRBD1	few	TGTGCCATCAGTGTCAGTTCTGGACAGGGAGAAGAGCAGTACTTC	CAISVSSGQGEEQYF
TRBV7-2	TRBJ2-4	-	-	TGTGCCAGCAGCTATGCCGGGGGCACAAATCCGTACTTC	CASSYAGGTNPYF
TRBV7-7	TRBJ2-5	-	few	TGTGCTAGCAGCTCAGCCCTGGGGGGCCAAGAGACCCAGTACTTC	CASSSALGGQETQYF
TRBV19	TRBJ2-3	-	few	TGTGCCAGTAGGCTGGGTAGCACAGATACGCAGTATTTT	CASRLGSTDTQYF
TRBV15	TRBJ2-4	-	few	TGTGCCACCAGCAGAGATGCGGGCGGCCTAGCCAAAAACATTCAGTACTTC	CATSRDAGGLAKNIQYF
TRBV4-2	TRBJ2-5	TRBD1	-	TGTGCCAGCAGCCCAACGTCGGACAGGCAAGAGACCCAGTACTTC	CASSPTSDRQETQYF
TRBV21-1	TRBJ1-1	-	-	TGTGCCAGCAGCAAAGCTCACCGGGACCCAGAGACCACTGAAGCTTTCTTT	CASSKAHRDPETTEAFF
TRBV29-1	TRBJ2-1	TRBD2	-	TGCAGCGTGGGCCCGGCTAGCGGTGTCTTGAGCTCCTACAATGAGCAGTTCTTC	CSVGPASGVLSSYNEQFF
TRBV30	TRBJ1-1	TRBD1	-	TGTGCCTGGAGTGTATCCCCGGACAGGGAAGCTTTCTTT	CAWSVSPDREAFF
TRBV5-1	TRBJ1-1	-	few	TGCGCCAGCAGCTTGGCCTCAGGGATTATTACTGAAGCTTTCTTT	CASSLASGIITEAFF
TRBV5-1	TRBJ1-4	TRBD1	few	TGCGCCAACACAGGGGTGAGGCCTAATGAAAAACTGTTTTTT	CANTGVRPNEKLFF
TRBV10-2	TRBJ2-3	-	-	TGCGCCAGCAGTGAGCTAAGCACAGATACGCAGTATTTT	CASSELSTDTQYF
TRBV7-7	TRBJ2-1	TRBD1	-	TGTGCTAGCAGCAAGAACCCGTCCGGGACAGGAGTTTACAGTGAGCAGTTCTTC	CASSKNPSGTGVYSEQFF
TRBV18	TRBJ2-5	-	few	TGTGCCAGCTCACCACTTCCAGTCCGAAAGAAAGAGACCCAGTACTTC	CASSPLPVRKKETQYF
TRBV15	TRBJ2-7	TRBD1	-	TGTGCCACCAGCTCCAAAGGACAGGGGAGTCACGAGCAGTACTTC	CATSSKGQGSHEQYF
TRBV2	TRBJ2-7	TRBD1	-	TGTGCCAGTGGGGGACAGATTAGCTCCTACGAGCAGTACTTC	CASGGQISSYEQYF
TRBV6-5	TRBJ1-6	-	few	TGTGCCAGCAGCCCCTGGACCTTTTCACCCCTCCACTTT	CASSPWTFSPLHF
TRBV2	TRBJ2-5	-	-	TGTGCCAGCAGTACGCTTTGGGGTGGGCAAGAGACCCAGTACTTC	CASSTLWGGQETQYF
TRBV29-1	TRBJ1-1	-	-	TGCAGCGTTGTCGCCCGTTTGAACACTGAAGCTTTCTTT	CSVVARLNTEAFF
TRBV10-3	TRBJ1-3	TRBD1	-	TGTGCCATCAGTCCGGACAGGGGGAGCAACACCATATATTTT	CAISPDRGSNTIYF
TRBV2	TRBJ1-5	TRBD1	-	TGTGCCAGCAGTGGGGGGACAGGGCAGCCCCAGCATTTT	CASSGGTGQPQHF
TRBV18	TRBJ1-5	-	-	TGTGCCAGCTCACCGGACCCCTTCAATCAGCCCCAGCATTTT	CASSPDPFNQPQHF
TRBV28	TRBJ1-2	TRBD1	-	TGTGCCAGCAGCTCTACAGGGGGCCGAAACTATGGCTACACCTTC	CASSSTGGRNYGYTF
TRBV4-1	TRBJ2-4	-	-	TGCGCCAGCAGCCAATTGGAGAGGGTAGGGGACATTCAGTACTTC	CASSQLERVGDIQYF
TRBV19	TRBJ2-3	-	few	TGTGCCAGCAATCCGACAGGAGATAGCACAGATACGCAGTATTTT	CASNPTGDSTDTQYF
TRBV2	TRBJ2-7	-	-	TGTGCCAGCGCGTACTACGAGCAGTACTTC	CASAYYEQYF
TRBV30	TRBJ2-2	-	few	TGTGCCTGGAAACCTGGAGCAGCCGGGGAGCTGTTTTTT	CAWKPGAAGELFF
TRBV29-1	TRBJ2-7	-	-	TGCAGCGTTACAATGAGAGGGGTTATATTCTTC	CSVTMRGVIFF
TRBV6-5	TRBJ2-7	TRBD2	-	TGTGCCAGCAGTTACAGGACTAGCGGACCAAACTACGAGCTGTACTTC	CASSYRTSGPNYELYF
TRBV30	TRBJ2-3	-	few	TGTGCCTGGGACAGTTGGTTAACAGATACGCAGTATTTT	CAWDSWLTDTQYF
TRBV7-2	TRBJ1-1	-	-	TGTGCCAGCAGCTTGCTGAAGGGGGTGTACACTGAAGCTTTCTTT	CASSLLKGVYTEAFF
TRBV25-1	TRBJ1-2	-	-	TGTGCCAGCAGTGGCCGTTGGGGGGCCTATGGCTACACCTTC	CASSGRWGAYGYTF
TRBV6-1	TRBJ1-5	-	few	TGTGCCAGCAGTGAGGAAATGGGTCAGCCCCAGCATTTT	CASSEEMGQPQHF
TRBV19	TRBJ1-1	-	few	TGTGCCAGTAGTACTCGGCAAGCTGAAGCTTTCTTT	CASSTRQAEAFF
TRBV9	TRBJ2-5	TRBD2	-	TGTGCCAGCAGCGCGCGGGGGGTACAAGAGACCCAGTACTTC	CASSARGVQETQYF
TRBV6-5	TRBJ1-1	-	-	TGTGCCAGCAGTTCGGGAGAGAAAGCTTTCTTT	CASSSGEKAFF
TRBV2	TRBJ2-3	TRBD1	few	TGTGCCAGCAGGGACAGGGTCAATCCTCCAGATACGCAGTATTTT	CASRDRVNPPDTQYF
TRBV11-2	TRBJ2-3	-	few	TGTGCCAGCAGCTTAAGCCCTAGCACAGATACGCAGTATTTT	CASSLSPSTDTQYF
TRBV25-1	TRBJ1-5	-	-	TGTGCCAGCAGTGACCATAGCAATCAGCCCCAGCATTTT	CASSDHSNQPQHF
TRBV29-1	TRBJ1-5	TRBD1	-	TGCAGCGTTGAAGCTAACAGGGGTCAGCCCCAGCATTTT	CSVEANRGQPQHF
TRBV2	TRBJ2-1	TRBD2	-	TGTGCCAGCTATCCCCGGACTAGCGGGGTCCGCCATGAGCAGTTCTTC	CASYPRTSGVRHEQFF
TRBV13	TRBJ2-2	-	-	TGTGCCAGCAGCCCACGAACTCAGTCGTGGGGGGAGCTGTTTTTT	CASSPRTQSWGELFF
TRBV7-6	TRBJ2-6	-	-	TGTGCCAGCAGCTTAGCCCAGAGCTCTGGGGCCAACGTCCTGACTTTC	CASSLAQSSGANVLTF
TRBV11-3	TRBJ2-2	-	-	TGTGCCAGCAGCCCCCCGGGACTGCAAAACACCGGGGAGCTGTTTTTT	CASSPPGLQNTGELFF